One TCR beta chain is described in this entry. This entry comes from a study of blood T cell repertoires in COVID-19. Turning to the study itself: Acute and convalescent COVID-19 samples came from the United States, Italy and Spain. Sources were T cells, B-cell-depleted T cells, or PBMCs; the material itself was cDNA or gDNA.

Authors' analysis steps: Amplification with reference gene primers provided the estimates of nucleated cell counts. Clones were read by immunoSEQ multiplex PCR, and TCRdb kept only the in-frame ones, dropping some. V and J calls and clone size come straight from that table; D and trimming were deduced from the DNA. The sample gives 120,000 or so clones, 80% of which show up once; around 25% is in the top ten. The length of the CDR3 is 14 residues. Per the germline V gene, CDR1 is MNHEY and CDR2 is SMNVEV (reference sequence). V lost 5 bases, J lost 2 bases, and 0 bases stayed unmatched. This chain connects TRBV27 to TRBJ1-3; 10 positions match TRBD1. This clonotype was sampled from a human donor in a cohort sampled during active COVID-19. Input material: peripheral blood. The CDR3 region has the DNA TGTGCCAGCAGTGACAGGGGGCCTGGAAACACCATATATTTT. This gives the protein CASSDRGPGNTIYF.